The next 11 T cell receptor beta chains were all read from a single sample in a study of Ad26.COV2.S vaccination and SARS-CoV-2 variants. Treatment meaning: about 20 received Ad26.COV2.S at low or high dose, single or two shots; several received placebo; per-sample allocation not given. Sampling took place 63 days after the first vaccine or placebo injection. The data were produced by immunoSEQ multiplex PCR, yet TCRdb's version contains in-frame clones alone and is incomplete. The repertoire includes around 320,000 clones, about nine tenths of them detected once, and about 3.4% sits in the top ten. The sample consisted of peripheral blood, taken in a trial of Ad26.COV2.S vaccine versus placebo. Receptor source: a person aged 18 to 65 who received the Ad26.COV2.S COVID-19 vaccine or a placebo.

This clone was seen a single time. V and J are TRBV11-1 and TRBJ2-2; 7 positions agree with TRBD1. The germline V gene encodes CDR1 SGHAT and CDR2 FQDESV (reference sequence). The CDR3 extends over 15 amino acids. J lost 7 bases, V lost 3 bases, and 8 bases had no gene match. CDR3 in amino acids: CASSFPDRRYGELFF. The CDR3 DNA follows: TGTGCCAGCAGCTTTCCGGACAGGAGGTACGGGGAGCTGTTTTTT.

As regards this clone: A far larger clone is only one base removed, so a read error is likely. The V and J genes are TRBV2 and TRBJ1-2; 8 nucleotides agree with TRBD1. V trimming: 6 bases; J trimming: 2 bases; junction bases outside the gene matches: 2. The V gene's germline CDR1 is SNHLY and CDR2 FYNNEI. CDR3 length: 13 residues. The CDR3 nucleotides are TGTGCCAGCAGCCGGACAGGGAACTATGGCTACACCTTC. It encodes CASSRTGNYGYTF.

The V and J genes are TRBV30 and TRBJ2-7; TRBD2 aligns across 7 bases. V shed 5 bases, J shed 3 bases, and the junction held 16 bases outside the gene matches. CDR3 size: 16 residues. Germline V gives CDR1 GTSNPN, CDR2 SVGIG (reference sequence). In nucleotides, the CDR3 is TGTGCCTGGGGAAACCGAGCGGGGAAGGTAGGCTACGAGCAGTACTTC. Protein product: CAWGNRAGKVGYEQYF.

The rearrangement links TRBV21-1 to TRBJ1-2; TRBD1, the D gene given by the table, was not confirmed from the DNA. TRBV21-1 is reported as a pseudogene. The CDR3 loop spans 15 amino acids. The CDR3 reads CANPKRGGANYGYTF. In DNA form, the CDR3 reads TGTGCCAACCCAAAAAGAGGGGGAGCTAACTATGGCTACACCTTC.

The rearrangement joins TRBV6-5 to TRBJ1-1; D may be TRBD1 (5 bases). Germline V lookup: CDR1 MNHEY, CDR2 SVGAGI. The CDR3 spans 12 residues. The ends were cut back, 5 bases at V and 11 bases at J, with 15 bases in the middle. The DNA for the CDR3 is TGTGCCAGCAGTAGGGGATCGGGTTGGGCTTTCTTT. Translation: CASSRGSGWAFF.

This clone was picked up a small number of times. The chain links TRBV7-8 to TRBJ1-5, with TRBD1 identical over 7 bases. The CDR3 totals 16 residues. Germline CDR1 is SGHVS and CDR2 is FQNEAQ. The ends lost 5 bases at V and 0 bases at J; junction bases unmatched: 7. The CDR3: CASSPTGASSNQPQHF. CDR3 nucleotides: TGTGCCAGCAGCCCCACAGGGGCCTCTAGCAATCAGCCCCAGCATTTT.

The V call is TRBV27, the J call TRBJ2-5; D might be TRBD2 (6 bases). The CDR3 runs 11 residues. CDR1 and CDR2 (germline): MNHEY, SMNVEV (reference sequence). Trimming took 3 bases from V and 7 from J, leaving 6 bases between them. Here the CDR3 DNA reads TGTGCCAGCAGTTTGGAGGGGACCCAGTACTTC. Translated, it gives CASSLEGTQYF.

The J gene is TRBJ1-5, the V gene TRBV7-2; D gene uncertain. Germline CDR1 reads SGHTA; CDR2 reads FQGNSA. The CDR3 length is 14 residues. V lost 2 bases to trimming and J lost 2 bases, with 7 bases between them. CDR3 region: CASSLNAGNQPQHF. In nucleotides, the CDR3 is TGTGCCAGCAGCTTAAATGCAGGCAATCAGCCCCAGCATTTT.

The V call is TRBV28, the J call TRBJ1-5, with D uncertain. V lost 5 bases, J lost 7 bases, and 15 bases lay in between. The CDR3 loop spans 14 amino acids. Germline CDR1 is MDHEN and CDR2 is SYDVKM. CDR3 nucleotide sequence: TGTGCCAGCAGTCTAACATCCGTGACACAGCCCCAGCATTTT. Its translation: CASSLTSVTQPQHF. The variable domain in full, completed from reference TRBV28 and TRBJ1-5, reads DVKVTQSSRYLVKRTGEKVFLECVQDMDHENMFWYRQDPGLGLRLIYFSYDVKMKEKGDIPEGYSVSREKKERFSLILESASTNQTSMYLCASSLTSVTQPQHFGDGTRLSIL.

The V call is TRBV18, the J call TRBJ2-3; D is ambiguous. V was trimmed by 0 bases and J by 0 bases, leaving 4 bases between them. Germline V gene data show CDR1 as KGHSH and CDR2 as LQKENI. This CDR3 comprises 14 residues. CDR3 in amino acids: CASSPPGSTDTQYF. Here the CDR3 DNA reads TGTGCCAGCTCACCACCTGGTAGCACAGATACGCAGTATTTT. The entire variable domain, with the rest obtained from reference TRBV18 and TRBJ2-3, is as follows: NAGVMQNPRHLVRRRGQEARLRCSPMKGHSHVYWYRQLPEEGLKFMVYLQKENIIDESGMPKERFSAEFPKEGPSILRIQQVVRGDSAAYFCASSPPGSTDTQYFGPGTRLTVL.

V and J are TRBV4-2 and TRBJ2-2, with 8 bases matching TRBD1. V shed 4 bases, J shed 7 bases, and the junction held 14 bases outside the gene matches. There are 17 residues in the CDR3. Per germline, CDR1 LGHNA and CDR2 YNFKEQ. The CDR3 nucleotides read TGTGCCAGCAGCCCTTCTCATAGGACAGGGCCGAGCGGGGAGCTGTTTTTT. As protein: CASSPSHRTGPSGELFF.